This entry lists 21 T cell receptor beta chains sequenced from one sample in a study of OX40 agonist ivuxolimab in advanced cancers. Library prep was done by the immunoSEQ multiplex PCR assay. TCRdb holds this immuneACCESS table with in-frame rearrangements only. Some clones are missing; in checked studies, unresolved V genes explain under half, and the rest has no known cause. Within this sample are approximately 11,000 clones, with 75% to 80% of them counted one time only. Clones ranked in the top ten supply 33% of the sample. The sample was CD4+ or CD8+ T cells sorted from blood, taken in a trial of the OX40 agonist ivuxolimab. These receptors all stem from an adult with an advanced solid tumor such as melanoma, head and neck, liver or kidney cancer.

The V call is TRBV7-2, the J call TRBJ2-2; no clear D. The germline gives CDR1 SGHTA, CDR2 FQGNSA. This CDR3 is built from 12 residues. V shed 5 bases and J shed 3 bases, with 4 bases lying between them. Written as DNA, the CDR3 is TGTGCCAGCAGCCATGACACCGGGGAGCTGTTTTTT. Protein: CASSHDTGELFF.

The genes are TRBV19 and TRBJ1-4, with D unresolved. Trimming cost V 6 bases and J 4 bases, with 24 bases left between them. Germline CDR1 and CDR2: LNHDA and SQIVND (reference sequence). CDR3 length: 18 residues. CDR3 sequence reads: CASRTPRGTGVLNEKLFF. CDR3 DNA sequence: TGTGCCAGTAGGACACCTCGCGGAACTGGGGTCCTTAATGAAAAACTGTTTTTT.

The chain has TRBV9 and TRBJ2-5; 9 positions match TRBD2. After removal of 3 bases from V and 6 bases from J, the junction contained 15 bases not matched to a gene. Looked up from germline, CDR1 is SGDLS and CDR2 is YYNGEE. The CDR3 is made up of 17 amino acids. The CDR3 coding sequence is TGTGCCAGCAGCGAAGGGGCGGGAGGGCCAGAGCGTAAGACCCAGTACTTC. It yields the protein CASSEGAGGPERKTQYF.

The chain is built from TRBV4-2 and TRBJ1-3; D call uncertain. V was clipped by 1 base and J by 12 bases, with 16 bases between them. This CDR3 spans 14 amino acids. In germline, CDR1 is LGHNA, CDR2 YNFKEQ. The CDR3, as DNA: TGTGCCAGCAGCCAAGGGGCTTTGCGGGGAAGCATATATTTT. It specifies CASSQGALRGSIYF.

By frequency in the sample, this clone is medium-sized. This same CDR3 is encoded by further DNA sequences in the sample. The J gene is TRBJ2-1, the V gene TRBV19; 12 bases align to TRBD2. The germline V gene has CDR1 LNHDA and CDR2 SQIVND (reference sequence). The junction had 2 bases not matched to a gene; V was cut back by 5 bases and J by 3 bases. The CDR3 consists of 15 residues. CDR3: CASSRTSGDYNEQFF. The CDR3 region has the DNA TGTGCCAGTAGTCGGACTAGCGGGGACTACAATGAGCAGTTCTTC.

The V call is TRBV7-2, the J call TRBJ1-4; D is ambiguous. Germline CDR1 and CDR2: SGHTA and FQGNSA. Trimming stripped 0 bases from V and 10 bases from J, with 6 bases between. The CDR3 spans 12 residues. The DNA for the CDR3 is TGTGCCAGCAGCTTAGCGGACGGAAAACTGTTTTTT. Protein sequence: CASSLADGKLFF.

The CDR3 DNA sequence: TGTGCCAGCAGGCCGGGACTCGAAGAGACCCAGTACTTC. This codes for CASRPGLEETQYF. This chain links TRBV28 with TRBJ2-5; D may be TRBD2 (6 bases). Germline V gene lookup returns CDR1 MDHEN and CDR2 SYDVKM. Trimming left V 6 bases short and J 3 bases short, with 11 bases between. CDR3 size: 13 residues.

The table lists this clone with a few counts. J is TRBJ1-1 and V is TRBV25-1; D gene unclear. The CDR3 is 11 amino acids. The germline gives CDR1 MGHDK, CDR2 SYGVNS. V was shortened by 0 bases and J by 8 bases, with 4 bases between the two germline ends. CDR3 protein: CASSEYAEAFF. In DNA, the CDR3 is TGTGCCAGCAGTGAATATGCGGAAGCTTTCTTT.

This clone was picked up one time. The chain uses TRBV27 and TRBJ2-1; TRBD1 aligns across 8 bases. The CDR3 covers 15 residues. Germline V gives CDR1 MNHEY, CDR2 SMNVEV (reference sequence). V was clipped by 1 base and J by 6 bases; unmatched bases: 5. CDR3 protein: CASSLWQGAPNEQFF. The CDR3 DNA is TGTGCCAGCAGTTTATGGCAGGGGGCGCCCAATGAGCAGTTCTTC.

This chain links TRBV7-3 with TRBJ2-3; TRBD1 matches at 7 bases. Germline V gene lookup returns CDR1 SGHTA and CDR2 FQGTGA. V was pared by 5 bases and J by 2 bases, with 13 bases of the junction left unmatched. The CDR3 is made up of 17 amino acids. CDR3 sequence reads: CASSSKPGTEITDTQYF. In nucleotides, the CDR3 is TGTGCCAGCAGCAGTAAGCCCGGGACAGAAATCACAGATACGCAGTATTTT.

Concerning this clone: One end of the junction fails to match germline, which may point to a read error. The chain employs TRBV5-4 and TRBJ1-5; D unresolved. CDR1 is SGHNT, CDR2 YYREEE, per germline (reference sequence). The CDR3 is 15 residues long. The CDR3 spells CASSPTSGSFQPQHF. For the CDR3, the DNA is TGCGCCAGCAGCCCCACGTCTGGTTCGTTTCAGCCCCAGCATTTT.

V usage is TRBV13 and J usage is TRBJ2-1; no clear D. The CDR3 spans 14 residues. The V end was cut by 0 bases, the J end by 0 bases, with 3 bases between. Germline V gene sequence: CDR1 PRHDT, CDR2 FYEKMQ (reference sequence). CDR3 sequence reads: CASSLGVSYNEQFF. The CDR3 DNA follows: TGTGCCAGCAGCTTAGGTGTCTCCTACAATGAGCAGTTCTTC.

The gene calls are TRBV6-6 and TRBJ2-7; 9 bases align to TRBD1. CDR1 and CDR2 from the germline V gene are MNHNY and SVGAGI (reference sequence). This CDR3 is 14 amino acids long. J was trimmed by 0 bases and V by 5 bases; bases with no gene match: 2. CDR3 protein: CASSGTGNSYEQYF. CDR3 DNA sequence: TGTGCCAGCAGTGGGACAGGGAACTCCTACGAGCAGTACTTC.

The chain joins TRBV4-1 to TRBJ1-2; no clear D gene. The CDR3 is made up of 16 amino acids. Germline assignment: CDR1 MGHRA and CDR2 YSYEKL. With 2 bases removed from V and 6 bases from J, the gap between germline ends came to 19 bases. The CDR3 nucleotides are TGCGCCAGCAGCCAAACAGACCAAACGCAGAGGAATGGCTACACCTTC. Translation: CASSQTDQTQRNGYTF.

The CDR3 bases are TGTGCCATCTCCGGTAGCGATAGCACAGATACGCAGTATTTT. Its translation is CAISGSDSTDTQYF. This rearrangement joins TRBV4-2 to TRBJ2-3; D possibly corresponds to TRBD2 (5 bases). The germline V and J ends were trimmed by 10 bases and 0 bases, with 14 bases remaining between them. The germline V gene encodes CDR1 LGHNA and CDR2 YNFKEQ. The CDR3 runs to 14 residues.

The chain has TRBV19 and TRBJ2-5; D unresolved. This CDR3 spans 14 amino acids. Germline CDR1 is LNHDA and CDR2 is SQIVND (reference sequence). Trimming took 4 bases from V and 1 from J, leaving 10 bases between them. The CDR3: CASSNPRIQETQYF. For the CDR3, the DNA is TGTGCCAGTAGTAACCCACGGATCCAAGAGACCCAGTACTTC. The full variable domain, its missing parts supplied by reference TRBV19 and TRBJ2-5, is DGGITQSPKYLFRKEGQNVTLSCEQNLNHDAMYWYRQDPGQGLRLIYYSQIVNDFQKGDIAEGYSVSREKKESFPLTVTSAQKNPTAFYLCASSNPRIQETQYFGPGTRLLVL.

By sample share, this clone is large. This chain connects TRBV4-1 to TRBJ2-1; a possible D gene is TRBD2 (6 bases). The CDR3 is 16 residues long. CDR1 and CDR2 from the germline V gene are MGHRA and YSYEKL. V was clipped by 0 bases and J by 1 base, with 10 bases between them. The CDR3 loop reads CASSQDVRDSYNEQFF. The CDR3 nucleotides are TGCGCCAGCAGCCAAGATGTGCGGGATTCCTACAATGAGCAGTTCTTC.

The J gene is TRBJ2-1, the V gene TRBV29-1; D call uncertain. The V end was cut by 2 bases, the J end by 6 bases, with 11 bases between. The CDR3 has 13 amino acids. Germline V gene data show CDR1 as SQVTM and CDR2 as ANQGSEA. As DNA, the CDR3 is TGCAGCGTTGAAAGGGTTCATATCAATGAGCAGTTCTTC. This codes for CSVERVHINEQFF.

The chain carries TRBV7-3 and TRBJ1-3; D is possibly TRBD1 (6 bases). The CDR3 spans 16 residues. Germline V gene lookup returns CDR1 SGHTA and CDR2 FQGTGA. Trimming removed 5 bases at V and 14 bases at J, with 28 bases between. The CDR3 DNA is TGTGCCAGCAGCCTCTCTGGACAGATCTCAATAAGGGGATTATATTTT. This codes for CASSLSGQISIRGLYF.

V is TRBV29-1 and J is TRBJ1-6, with D hard to call. This CDR3 is 13 amino acids long. Trimming pared 6 bases from V and 8 bases from J, leaving 14 bases between. Germline lookup yields CDR1 SQVTM and CDR2 ANQGSEA. CDR3 in amino acids: CSVGPAADSPLHF. The CDR3 nucleotides read TGCAGCGTCGGACCCGCGGCGGATTCACCCCTCCACTTT. Combining the CDR3 with reference TRBV29-1 and TRBJ1-6 gives the whole variable domain SAVISQKPSRDICQRGTSLTIQCQVDSQVTMMFWYRQQPGQSLTLIATANQGSEATYESGFVIDKFPISRPNLTFSTLTVSNMSPEDSSIYLCSVGPAADSPLHFGNGTRLTVT.

The chain carries TRBV6-5 and TRBJ2-7, with D perhaps matching TRBD1 (5 bases). Germline V lookup: CDR1 MNHEY, CDR2 SVGAGI. The CDR3 is made up of 15 amino acids. Trimming removed 6 bases at V and 5 bases at J, with 20 bases between. Here the CDR3 DNA reads TGTGCCAGCAGCTTACTCGCACACAGGATGGACGAGCAGTACTTC. It translates to CASSLLAHRMDEQYF.